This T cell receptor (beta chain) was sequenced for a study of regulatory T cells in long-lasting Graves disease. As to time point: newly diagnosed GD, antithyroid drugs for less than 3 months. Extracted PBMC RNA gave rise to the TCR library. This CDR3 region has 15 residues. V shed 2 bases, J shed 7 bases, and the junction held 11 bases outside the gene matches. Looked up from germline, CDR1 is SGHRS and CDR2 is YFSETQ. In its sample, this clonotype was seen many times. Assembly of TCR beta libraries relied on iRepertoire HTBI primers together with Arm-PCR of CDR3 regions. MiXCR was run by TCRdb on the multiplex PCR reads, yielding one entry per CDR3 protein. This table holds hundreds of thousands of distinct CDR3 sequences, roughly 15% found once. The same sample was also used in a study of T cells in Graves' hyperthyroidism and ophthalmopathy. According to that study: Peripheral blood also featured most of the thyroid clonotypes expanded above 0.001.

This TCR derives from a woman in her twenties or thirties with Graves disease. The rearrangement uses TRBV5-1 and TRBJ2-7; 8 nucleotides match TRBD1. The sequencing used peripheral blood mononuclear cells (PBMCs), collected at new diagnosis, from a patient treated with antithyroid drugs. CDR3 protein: CASSLSGTGFMEQYF. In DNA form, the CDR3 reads TGCGCCAGCAGCTTATCCGGGACAGGTTTCATGGAGCAGTACTTC.